What follows is one T cell receptor beta chain and its context. The sample holds a few counts of this clone. The antigen it recognizes is unknown. Per-base quality was not reported, and no clone a single base away is much larger than it. Counted from cysteine to phenylalanine, this CDR3 has 15 amino acids. Solely the CDR3 DNA is kept, with 45 bases framed from the first base. Based on the germline V gene (reference sequence), the CDR1 and CDR2 sequences are SGHNT and YYREEE. Germline trimming amounts to 3 bases on V and 15 bases on J, with 14 as the count of junction bases outside the gene matches. Collaborating institutions collected whole blood in K2EDTA tubes following their own protocols. Collaborator samples were shipped for TCRbeta analysis as frozen whole blood, isolated PBMCs, or DNA extracted from either sample type. The sample originates from a study of blood T cell repertoires in COVID-19 (dated by TCRdb to the early 2020s). Looking at the study overall: Samples covering the acute and convalescent phases of COVID-19 were provided by collaborators in the United States, Italy and Spain. The samples were drawn from the first 160 participants of the ongoing ImmuneRACE study and from over a thousand subjects provided by 6 global collaborators. The repertoires were made available in a free public database intended to serve as a resource for research on the immune response to SARS-CoV-2. Sample metadata almost always included a de-identified subject ID, COVID-19 status, age in years and sex. The dataset comprised deeply sampled blood TCRbeta repertoires from subjects exposed to, actively infected with, or recovered from COVID-19. Where available, HLA class I and class II types were obtained from metadata supplied by the sample provider rather than from assay-based typing. The material from the prospective study consisted of cDNA or gDNA derived from T cells, B-cell-depleted T cells, or PBMCs. The research as a whole found: The amount of clinical and demographic metadata varied by source and participant and was provided uncurated.

TCRbeta CDR3 regions were amplified from genomic DNA using the immunoSEQ Assay, a bias-controlled multiplex PCR. Per the original workflow: Nucleated cell counts per sample were estimated from amplification of reference gene primers within the assay. To quantify the absolute abundance of each unique TCRbeta CDR3 rearrangement, sequence reads were collapsed and filtered. Productive Simpson clonality was computed per sample as the square root of Simpson's diversity index over productive rearrangements. TCRdb retrieved this table from immuneACCESS and kept in-frame rearrangements only. Not all clones are present; in checked studies, unresolved V genes account for under half, and no reason is known for the remainder. V, J and clone size are those of that table, while D and trimming were read from the DNA. This sample is represented by 200,000 to 250,000 clones; roughly 84% of them were singletons. The ten largest account for approximately 4% of the sample.

The sequence links TRBV5-4 to TRBJ2-1; a stretch of 11 junction bases matches TRBD1. The TCR comes from a woman aged 80 or over with acute or convalescent COVID-19. Sequencing input: peripheral blood. The CDR3 loop reads CASSSNTRGQGAAFF. The nucleotide sequence is TGTGCCAGCAGCTCGAATACCCGTGGACAGGGGGCCGCGTTCTTC.